The TCR beta chain described here comes from a study of blood T cell repertoires in COVID-19. Study summary: The study drew acute and convalescent COVID-19 samples from the United States, Italy and Spain.

During active infection, Seattle patients enrolled and were then monitored through disease. As handled by the study authors: Amplification with reference gene primers provided the estimates of nucleated cell counts. The table came from immunoSEQ multiplex PCR; TCRdb's copy has only in-frame clones and leaves some out. Clone size and V and J calls were adopted from that table, with D and trimming inferred from the DNA. This table holds tens of thousands of clones, just under 75% found once. With regard to this clone: The junction does not match germline at one end; this may be a read error.

The source is a woman aged 70-85 years with COVID-19, enrolled during active disease. Material for sequencing was peripheral blood.

The CDR3: CASSMDRYNHGYTF. DNA for the CDR3: TGTGCCAGTAGTATGGACAGATATAACCATGGCTACACCTTC. The chain is built from TRBV19 and TRBJ1-2; possibly TRBD1 for D (6 bases). The CDR3 covers 14 residues. Germline V gives CDR1 LNHDA, CDR2 SQIVND (reference sequence). Filled out from reference TRBV19 and TRBJ1-2, the complete variable domain reads DGGITQSPKYLFRKEGQNVTLSCEQNLNHDAMYWYRQDPGQGLRLIYYSQIVNDFQKGDIAEGYSVSREKKESFPLTVTSAQKNPTAFYLCASSMDRYNHGYTFGSGTRLTVV.